A selection of T cell receptor beta chains follows, all from one sample in a study of neurological immune-mediated disorders. One entry per CDR3 protein results from TCRdb running MiXCR on the 5' RACE reads. This repertoire shows roughly 31,000 distinct CDR3 sequences, roughly 4.4% found once; its top ten account for roughly 24%. Sequenced input: PBMCs. Receptors were obtained from a man aged 18 to 30 in good health. Each CDR3 is given with its conserved first and last residue. The D gene is left open where the match is weak. Clone size is not always given. Where it is, it says once, few, many or a class for expanded clones.

V: TRBV5-1; D: -; size: -; J: TRBJ2-7; CDR3: CASSLGASYEQYF; DNA: TGCGCCAGCAGCTTGGGAGCCTCCTACGAGCAGTACTTC
V: TRBV27; D: TRBD2; size: many; J: TRBJ2-1; CDR3: CASSETGGPRNEQFF; DNA: TGTGCCAGCAGCGAGACGGGGGGGCCAAGGAATGAGCAGTTCTTC
V: TRBV10-3; D: -; size: many; J: TRBJ2-1; CDR3: CAISDPSRNNEQFF; DNA: TGTGCCATCAGTGACCCCTCTAGGAACAATGAGCAGTTCTTC
V: TRBV12-3/TRBV12-4; D: -; size: many; J: TRBJ1-5; CDR3: CASSPGYSHALSNQPQHF; DNA: TGTGCCAGCAGTCCAGGGTATTCCCACGCACTCAGCAATCAGCCCCAGCATTTT
V: TRBV7-3; D: TRBD1; size: many; J: TRBJ2-5; CDR3: CASSLTGEGTQYF; DNA: TGTGCCAGCAGCCTCACAGGGGAAGGGACCCAGTACTTC
V: TRBV5-4; D: -; size: -; J: TRBJ1-2; CDR3: CASSGRDRKTYGYTF; DNA: TGTGCCAGCAGCGGCCGTGACAGGAAAACCTATGGCTACACCTTC
V: TRBV9; D: -; size: many; J: TRBJ2-4; CDR3: CASSVGAGHLNIQYF; DNA: TGTGCCAGCAGCGTAGGTGCGGGACACCTAAACATTCAGTACTTC
V: TRBV7-3; D: -; size: many; J: TRBJ1-6; CDR3: CASSLGHSNSPLHF; DNA: TGTGCCAGCAGCTTAGGGCACTCAAATTCACCCCTCCACTTT
V: TRBV6-2/TRBV6-3; D: -; size: many; J: TRBJ2-7; CDR3: CASSYAGAYEQYF; DNA: TGTGCCAGCAGTTACGCAGGAGCCTACGAGCAGTACTTC
V: TRBV7-2; D: -; size: many; J: TRBJ1-2; CDR3: CASSIMAHSGTAYGYTF; DNA: TGTGCCAGCAGCATAATGGCACACTCGGGGACGGCCTATGGCTACACCTTC
V: TRBV5-6; D: TRBD1; size: many; J: TRBJ1-6; CDR3: CASTDRRARGALHF; DNA: TGTGCCAGCACCGATCGGAGGGCCAGGGGGGCCCTCCACTTT
V: TRBV10-3; D: -; size: many; J: TRBJ2-2; CDR3: CAISESIFGHPGNTGELFF; DNA: TGTGCCATCAGTGAGTCGATCTTCGGACACCCCGGGAACACCGGGGAGCTGTTTTTT
V: TRBV20-1; D: -; size: many; J: TRBJ2-1; CDR3: CSAYRTGSYNEQFF; DNA: TGCAGTGCTTACAGGACTGGCTCCTACAATGAGCAGTTCTTC